These 24 T cell receptor beta chains came from one sample sequenced in a study of CD8+ T cells in alopecia areata. Once RNA had been extracted, it was reverse transcribed into cDNA to act as the sequencing template. Measured with immunoSEQ multiplex PCR; TCRdb has only the in-frame clones, and not every one. The sample presents around 100,000 clones, none singletons. The sample taken for sequencing was lesional skin. Receptors originate from a C3H/HeJ mouse with alopecia areata. Strain MHC haplotype: H2-k.

Note on this clone: The protein in this entry is translated from the DNA; at residue 15 it differs from the protein listed in TCRdb. Gene names and germline match the mouse. The CDR3 end lies 3 residues beyond the end of the read and is filled in from the germline J gene. The chain links TRBV15 to TRBJ1-3; 7 nucleotides align to TRBD1. After removal of 0 bases from V and 0 bases from J, the junction contained 8 bases not matched to a gene. The CDR3 loop spans 18 amino acids. Germline V gene data show CDR1 as SGHND and CDR2 as FRSKSL. CDR3 residues: CASSLALRDSNSGNTLYF. The CDR3 bases that were read are TGTGCCAGCAGTTTAGCGCTTAGGGACAGTAATTCTGGAAATACG.

As to this clone: The genes and germline here are from mouse. Coverage ceases 4 residues before the CDR3 finishes, and the germline J gene fills in the end. V gene TRBV13-3 combines with J gene TRBJ2-1; D perhaps matches TRBD1 (6 bases). Looked up from germline, CDR1 is NNHDY and CDR2 is SYVADS. The CDR3 loop spans 12 amino acids. CDR3 sequence: CASSQTGPEQFF. CDR3 bases read: TGTGCCAGCAGTCAAACAGGGCCT.

There are a few counts of this clone. The genes and germline here are from mouse. The read halts 4 residues ahead of the CDR3 end, with the missing end drawn from the germline J gene. The gene calls are TRBV5 and TRBJ2-1; 9 bases align to TRBD2. CDR3 length equals 16 residues. The junction had 1 base not matched to a gene; V was cut back by 1 base and J by 0 bases. Per the germline V gene, CDR1 is LGHNA and CDR2 is YNLKQL (reference sequence). The covered CDR3 bases are TGTGCCAGCAGCCAAGGGACTGGGGCTAACTATGCT. It codes for CASSQGTGANYA. In full, the CDR3 reads CASSQGTGANYAEQFF.

With regard to this clone: The listed genes are named as in mouse. The read falls 4 residues short of the CDR3 end, and the missing part is taken from the germline J gene. The rearrangement uses TRBV13-3 and TRBJ2-3, with D perhaps TRBD1 (6 bases). Per germline, CDR1 NNHDY and CDR2 SYVADS. The CDR3 extends over 13 amino acids. The covered CDR3 bases are TGTGCCAGCAGGCCAGGGGTGGAAGAA. Protein sequence: CASRPGVEE. The full CDR3 reads CASRPGVEETLYF.

As concerns this clone: All gene names here are mouse names. Incomplete CDR3 DNA: TGTGCTAGCAGTATCAGGGTCCAAGAC. Its translation: CASSIRVQD. The full CDR3 sequence reads CASSIRVQDTQYF. The genes are TRBV17 and TRBJ2-5; possible D gene TRBD1, 5 bases. The CDR3 end lies 4 residues beyond the end of the read and is filled in from the germline J gene. CDR3 length: 13 amino acids. The V end lost 4 bases, the J end lost 2 bases, and 7 bases lay between the germline ends. Germline CDR1 is MNHDT and CDR2 is YYDKIL.

In its sample, this clone was seen a few times. Germline and genes: mouse. The read ends 4 residues early relative to the CDR3; the germline J gene fills the gap. J is TRBJ2-3 and V is TRBV13-3; a weak D match, TRBD1 (5 bases). The CDR3 contains 16 residues. Trimming took 0 bases from V and 1 from J, leaving 12 bases between them. The germline V gene has CDR1 NNHDY and CDR2 SYVADS. The DNA read from the CDR3 is TGTGCCAGCAGTGATGAACGGGAAGGGGGTGCAGAA. Its translation: CASSDEREGGAE. The whole CDR3 sequence reads CASSDEREGGAETLYF.

About this clone: Gene names follow the mouse nomenclature. The CDR3 extends 4 residues past the end of the read, so its final part is completed from the germline J gene. V is TRBV5 and J is TRBJ2-2, with 8 bases lining up with TRBD1. The CDR3 is 15 amino acids. Germline lookup yields CDR1 LGHNA and CDR2 YNLKQL (reference sequence). With V trimmed by 4 bases and J by 3 bases, 4 bases remained unmatched. The CDR3 is CASSPQGAYTGQLYF. The DNA read from the CDR3 is TGTGCCAGCAGCCCCCAGGGGGCGTACACCGGG.

Details on this clone: Germline and genes: mouse. The missing CDR3 end, 4 residues past where the read stops, is filled in from the germline J gene. The V call is TRBV13-2, the J call TRBJ2-3; a weak D match, TRBD1 (6 bases). V lost 3 bases and J 3 bases, leaving 8 bases between the germline ends. Germline loops: CDR1 NNHNN, CDR2 SYGAGS (reference sequence). This CDR3 comprises 13 residues. CDR3 bases read: TGTGCCAGCGGTGCAGGGGAGGCAGAA. Encoded protein: CASGAGEAE. The complete CDR3 sequence is CASGAGEAETLYF.

This clone was seen a few times. Genes and germline come from the mouse. The DNA ends 4 residues before the CDR3 does, and the rest of the CDR3 is filled in from the germline J gene. The chain joins TRBV29 to TRBJ2-3; no reliable D call. V shed 2 bases and J shed 0 bases, with 6 bases lying between them. CDR3 length: 14 amino acids. The germline V gene encodes CDR1 MSHET and CDR2 SYDVDS. CDR3 DNA (partial): TGTGCTAGCAGTTTACCAACTAGTGCAGAA. This codes for CASSLPTSAE. The complete CDR3 reads CASSLPTSAETLYF.

In this sample, this clone turned up a few times. Gene and germline names: mouse. The read ends 4 residues early relative to the CDR3; the germline J gene fills the gap. The same CDR3 arises from other DNA sequences in this sample as well. J is TRBJ2-5 and V is TRBV1; D is perhaps TRBD2 (6 bases). This CDR3 has 15 amino acids. Germline values: CDR1 NSQYPW, CDR2 LRSPGD (reference sequence). V was pared by 3 bases and J by 0 bases, with 10 bases between. The CDR3 sequence is CTCSAPGLNQDTQYF. The DNA read from the CDR3 is TGCACCTGCAGTGCGCCGGGACTCAACCAAGAC.

A remark on this clone: Genes here carry mouse names. The read ends 4 residues shy of where the CDR3 ends; the end is completed using the germline J gene. The chain combines TRBV13-3 with TRBJ2-5, with D perhaps TRBD2 (6 bases). CDR3 length equals 16 residues. Trimming took off 1 base at V and 0 bases at J, with 12 bases between the two ends. Germline CDR1 is NNHDY and CDR2 is SYVADS. Incomplete CDR3 DNA: TGTGCCAGCAGTGATCAGTCTGGGGTTAACCAAGAC. Translated: CASSDQSGVNQD. The CDR3 in full is CASSDQSGVNQDTQYF.

This clone was seen repeatedly, ten times or more. These gene names are mouse names. The read comes to an end 4 residues before the CDR3 does, leaving the germline J gene to fill in the end. The chain is built from TRBV13-3 and TRBJ2-7; D possibly corresponds to TRBD2 (5 bases). The ends were cut back, 0 bases at V and 3 bases at J, with 10 bases in the middle. This CDR3 is built from 14 residues. The germline V gene has CDR1 NNHDY and CDR2 SYVADS. CDR3 loop: CASSDEAGLYEQYF. The DNA read from the CDR3 is TGTGCCAGCAGTGATGAGGCTGGGCTCTAT.

This clone was observed a few times. Gene and germline names: mouse. The sequenced fragment ends 4 residues before the CDR3 boundary, so the rest is inferred from the germline J gene. This chain connects TRBV17 to TRBJ2-7; D gene uncertain. The V and J ends lost 4 bases and 0 bases respectively, with 7 bases between them. Germline CDR1 is MNHDT and CDR2 is YYDKIL. The CDR3 has 13 amino acids. CDR3 residues: CASSTRSSYEQYF. Incomplete CDR3 DNA: TGTGCTAGCAGTACCAGGAGCTCCTAT.

Comment on this clone: Genes and germline are mouse. CDR3 sequence: CTCSGDWEPYEQYF. The sequenced part of the CDR3 DNA is TGCACCTGCAGTGGGGACTGGGAGCCTTAT. V is TRBV1 and J is TRBJ2-7, with 9 bases that match TRBD2. Coverage ceases 4 residues before the CDR3 finishes, and the germline J gene fills in the end. The germline gives CDR1 NSQYPW, CDR2 LRSPGD (reference sequence). This CDR3 has 14 amino acids. Using reference TRBV1 and TRBJ2-7 for the parts outside the CDR3, the full variable domain is VTLLEQNPRWRLVPRGQAVNLRCILKNSQYPWMSWYQQDLQKQLQWLFTLRSPGDKEVKSLPGADYLATRVTDTELRLQVANMSQGRTLYCTCSGDWEPYEQYFGPGTRLTVL.

A few counts support this clone. Germline and genes here are mouse. The read gets to within 4 residues of the CDR3 end, and the germline J gene fills in the rest. The rearrangement joins TRBV1 to TRBJ1-1, with D uncertain. Trimming stripped 0 bases from V and 1 base from J, with 9 bases between. Germline V gene lookup returns CDR1 NSQYPW and CDR2 LRSPGD (reference sequence). The CDR3 is made up of 15 amino acids. The sequenced part of the CDR3 DNA is TGCACCTGCAGTGCAGACTGGGAGGGAAACACA. Protein sequence: CTCSADWEGNT. The complete CDR3 sequence is CTCSADWEGNTEVFF.

Concerning this clone: These gene names are mouse names. The CDR3 goes on 4 residues after the read ends, and that part is filled in from the germline J gene. V usage is TRBV1 and J usage is TRBJ2-3; 9 bases match TRBD2. J was trimmed by 1 base and V by 0 bases; bases with no gene match: 2. Germline lookup yields CDR1 NSQYPW and CDR2 LRSPGD (reference sequence). CDR3 length: 16 residues. CDR3 DNA (partial): TGCACCTGCAGTGCAGATAGACTGGGGGGTGCAGAA. Amino acid sequence: CTCSADRLGGAE. The entire CDR3 protein is CTCSADRLGGAETLYF.

As for this clone: The genes and germline here are from mouse. Sequencing ends 4 residues short of the CDR3 end; the germline J gene provides the rest. The chain employs TRBV17 and TRBJ2-5; 14 positions match TRBD2. Trimming took 7 bases from V and 1 from J; bases not matched to a gene: 7. Germline V lookup: CDR1 MNHDT, CDR2 YYDKIL. This CDR3 comprises 17 residues. CDR3 amino acids: CASKPGLGGRDQDTQYF. The sequenced CDR3 bases are TGTGCTAGCAAACCGGGACTGGGGGGGCGCGACCAAGAC.

Turning to this clone: Mouse gene names and germline throughout. The DNA ends 4 residues before the CDR3 does, and the rest of the CDR3 is filled in from the germline J gene. The genes are TRBV5 and TRBJ2-1; D is perhaps TRBD2 (6 bases). Germline loops: CDR1 LGHNA, CDR2 YNLKQL (reference sequence). The CDR3 covers 16 residues. Trimming removed 4 bases at V and 0 bases at J, with 13 bases between. The sequenced part of the CDR3 DNA is TGTGCCAGCAGCCCCCGCACTGGGACTAACTATGCT. This gives the protein CASSPRTGTNYA. The entire CDR3 reads CASSPRTGTNYAEQFF.

With respect to this clone: The genes are named according to mouse. The read terminates 4 residues ahead of where the CDR3 ends, so the germline J gene completes it. V and J are TRBV13-3 and TRBJ2-5, with a weak D call TRBD2 (5 bases). CDR1 is NNHDY and CDR2 is SYVADS in the germline V gene. The CDR3 length is 14 residues. The CDR3 spells CASSDAHWRDTQYF. The DNA read from the CDR3 is TGTGCCAGCAGTGATGCACACTGGAGAGAC.

This clone showed up just a few times. The genes and germline here are from mouse. The missing CDR3 end, 4 residues past where the read stops, is filled in from the germline J gene. This sequence joins TRBV17 and TRBJ2-1; 8 nucleotides match TRBD1. The CDR3 has 15 amino acids. Germline CDR1 and CDR2: MNHDT and YYDKIL. Trimming removed 2 bases from V and 3 bases from J; junction bases left unmatched: 3. The covered CDR3 bases are TGTGCTAGCAGTAGAAGCAGGGGGCGCTATGCT. Translating gives CASSRSRGRYA. The full CDR3 protein is CASSRSRGRYAEQFF.

This clone was counted between two and nine times. Gene names are mouse gene names. The CDR3 end lies 4 residues beyond the end of the read and is filled in from the germline J gene. This chain uses TRBV13-3 with TRBJ2-3; TRBD1 might be the D (6 bases). The CDR3 has 16 residues. CDR1 and CDR2 (germline): NNHDY, SYVADS. V was clipped by 2 bases and J by 0 bases, with 13 bases between them. The DNA read from the CDR3 is TGTGCCAGCAGTGACTCCGGGACAAAAAGTGCAGAA. Translated, it gives CASSDSGTKSAE. The entire CDR3 sequence reads CASSDSGTKSAETLYF.

Only a few counts were recorded for this clone. These gene names are mouse names. The read ends 4 residues shy of where the CDR3 ends; the end is completed using the germline J gene. The chain employs TRBV1 and TRBJ2-5; 10 bases are shared with TRBD2. CDR1 and CDR2 from the germline V gene are NSQYPW and LRSPGD (reference sequence). J gave up 0 bases and V 0 bases, and 9 bases lay outside the gene matches. This CDR3 region has 19 residues. The chain's CDR3 is CTCSADRGTGDSNQDTQYF. Partial CDR3 DNA: TGCACCTGCAGTGCAGATCGGGGGACTGGGGATTCTAACCAAGAC.

With respect to this clone: Each gene name is a mouse one. The read gets to within 4 residues of the CDR3 end, and the germline J gene fills in the rest. The chain links TRBV5 to TRBJ1-1, with 7 positions matching TRBD1. The CDR3 extends over 13 amino acids. Germline lookup yields CDR1 LGHNA and CDR2 YNLKQL (reference sequence). The CDR3 protein is CASSQEHRGEVFF. The part of the CDR3 DNA that was read is TGTGCCAGCAGCCAAGAACACAGGGGA.

In regard to this clone: Gene names follow the mouse nomenclature. Sequencing ends 4 residues short of the CDR3 end; the germline J gene provides the rest. This chain links TRBV17 with TRBJ2-3; the D is unclear. From germline, CDR1 is MNHDT and CDR2 YYDKIL. This CDR3 region has 14 residues. Trimming cost V 3 bases and J 0 bases, with 7 bases left between them. The CDR3 DNA, read in part, is TGTGCTAGCAGTAGTCACAGTAGTGCAGAA. This gives the protein CASSSHSSAE. From start to end, the CDR3 is CASSSHSSAETLYF.